This T cell receptor (beta chain) was sequenced in a study of T cell responses to AZD1222 COVID-19 vaccine. Study-wide findings and caveats: Clonal diversity was possibly underestimated, and the donors were mostly white British, with more females.

The table came from immunoSEQ multiplex PCR; TCRdb's copy has only in-frame clones and leaves some out. The sample has about 160,000 clones; 90% are singletons. As to this clone: Antigen specificity is unknown.

CDR3 length equals 13 residues. Trimming cost V 6 bases and J 4 bases; bases outside gene matches: 4. In germline, CDR1 is MNHEY, CDR2 SVGAGI. The V call is TRBV6-5, the J call TRBJ2-5; TRBD1 agrees at 8 bases. The sample here was peripheral blood, taken 28 days after the second AZD1222 dose. The TCR originated in an adult who received the AZD1222 COVID-19 vaccine. DNA for the CDR3: TGTGCCAGCAGGACCACAGGGGGAGAGACCCAGTACTTC. This sequence encodes CASRTTGGETQYF.